Below, 8 T cell receptor beta chains from the same sample are listed, as sequenced in a study of CD8 T cells in ankylosing spondylitis. TCRdb re-called the 5' RACE reads through MiXCR, storing one row per CDR3 protein. The sample holds some 250,000 distinct CDR3 sequences; 8% to 9.5% are singletons and the top ten take 6.8%. The sample was blood, either unsorted or a sorted T cell fraction (not recorded which). The receptors shown here come from a male donor with ankylosing spondylitis or in good health (not recorded which).

This clonotype was counted ten times or more. The V and J genes are TRBV20-1 and TRBJ2-2; no firm D call. CDR3 length equals 13 residues. The ends were cut back, 5 bases at V and 4 bases at J, with 11 bases in the middle. Germline lookup yields CDR1 DFQATT and CDR2 SNEGSKA (reference sequence). This chain's CDR3 is CSAFSTGTGELFF. CDR3 nucleotides: TGCAGTGCTTTCTCGACCGGCACCGGGGAGCTGTTTTTT.

This clonotype appeared many times. The CDR3 coding sequence is TGTGCCAGCAGCTTAACTAACCGAAATCAGCCCCAGCATTTT. Translating it yields CASSLTNRNQPQHF. This chain connects TRBV7-2 to TRBJ1-5, with D unresolved. CDR3 length equals 14 residues. Germline V gene lookup returns CDR1 SGHTA and CDR2 FQGNSA. Trimming cost V 2 bases and J 4 bases, with 9 bases left between them.

This clonotype was seen ten or more times. The chain combines TRBV30 with TRBJ2-3; D remains ambiguous. Germline lookup yields CDR1 GTSNPN and CDR2 SVGIG (reference sequence). The germline V and J ends were trimmed by 2 bases and 3 bases, with 9 bases remaining between them. The CDR3 loop spans 13 amino acids. This CDR3 reads CAWSHGLTDTQYF. DNA for the CDR3: TGTGCCTGGAGTCACGGGCTGACAGATACGCAGTATTTT.

This clonotype was counted ten times or more. This rearrangement joins TRBV5-1 to TRBJ2-3; D might be TRBD1 or TRBD2, each matching 5 bases. Germline loops: CDR1 SGHRS, CDR2 YFSETQ. V gave up 0 bases and J gave up 3 bases, with 14 bases separating them. CDR3 length: 16 amino acids. CDR3 sequence (DNA): TGCGCCAGCAGCTTGGAGCCAGGGCCGGGGACAGATACGCAGTATTTT. The encoded protein is CASSLEPGPGTDTQYF.

This clonotype occurred many times. The gene calls are TRBV5-1 and TRBJ1-1; D may be TRBD1 (5 bases). CDR3 length: 15 amino acids. CDR1 and CDR2 from the germline V gene are SGHRS and YFSETQ. V shed 2 bases and J shed 3 bases, with 14 bases lying between them. The CDR3: CASSLKFDSYTEAFF. CDR3 DNA sequence: TGCGCCAGCAGCTTAAAATTTGACAGCTACACTGAAGCTTTCTTT.

The V gene is TRBV29-1, the J gene TRBJ2-5, with a tentative D call TRBD2 (5 bases). V lost 7 bases and J lost 5, with 14 bases in between. Germline values: CDR1 SQVTM, CDR2 ANQGSEA. CDR3 length: 12 amino acids. The CDR3 sequence is CSAPVGDETQYF. CDR3 nucleotides: TGCAGCGCCCCGGTCGGGGATGAGACCCAGTACTTC.

This clonotype was seen ten or more times. This chain links TRBV10-1 with TRBJ2-1; no reliable D call. V was clipped by 0 bases and J by 7 bases, with 10 bases between them. CDR1 is WNHNN, CDR2 SYGVQD, per germline (reference sequence). The CDR3 length is 14 residues. The CDR3 sequence: CASSESSARNEQFF. CDR3 sequence (DNA): TGCGCCAGCAGTGAGTCGTCTGCGAGGAATGAGCAGTTCTTC.

The table lists this clonotype with many counts. This chain links TRBV7-9 with TRBJ2-7; D remains ambiguous. The CDR3 contains 13 residues. Germline lookup yields CDR1 SEHNR and CDR2 FQNEAQ (reference sequence). V dropped 4 bases and J dropped 3 bases, with 10 bases sitting between them. For the CDR3, the DNA is TGTGCCAGCAGCTCCCCCCAGGACTACGAGCAGTACTTC. Encoded protein: CASSSPQDYEQYF.